This T cell receptor beta chain was obtained from a study of cytomegalovirus exposure and HLA in healthy donors. General study findings and limits: Most of the TCR beta V segments (in an earlier analysis) were productive either about 90% or about 30% of the time. Listed as cytomegalovirus-associated were 150 or so TCR beta chains.

As regards this clone: Its antigen is not identified.

This CDR3 spans 15 amino acids. Germline V lookup: CDR1 SGHRS, CDR2 YFSETQ. Trimming removed 3 bases from V and 2 bases from J, with 14 bases in between. With 60 Vbeta and 13 Jbeta primers, the PCR was carried out. Profiling relied on immunoSEQ multiplex PCR, and the TCRdb table lists in-frame clones only, not all of them. The sample yields about 120,000 clones, about 80% seen once. This TCR derives from a man aged 25 to 40 in good health and CMV-seropositive. The specimen sequenced was PBMCs. This chain joins TRBV5-1 and TRBJ2-5; a weak D match, TRBD2 (6 bases). DNA for the CDR3: TGCGCCAGCAGCTATGGCTCGGGAGCGCAAGAGACCCAGTACTTC. Amino acid sequence: CASSYGSGAQETQYF. The full variable domain, with the rest looked up from reference TRBV5-1 and TRBJ2-5, is KAGVTQTPRYLIKTRGQQVTLSCSPISGHRSVSWYQQTPGQGLQFLFEYFSETQRNKGNFPGRFSGRQFSNSRSEMNVSTLELGDSALYLCASSYGSGAQETQYFGPGTRLLVL.